These T cell receptor beta chains were read from a single sample in a study of T cell repertoires in cytomegalovirus infection. MiXCR was run by TCRdb on the reads, yielding one entry per CDR3 protein. The data show fewer than 300,000 distinct CDR3 sequences, roughly 23% seen once. The sequenced sample was PBMCs. These receptors all stem from a human donor in good health (CMV status not recorded). Some clones in this sample may be carry-over from other donors' samples. Each CDR3 is given with its conserved first and last residue. The D gene is left open where the match is weak. Rows give clone size only sometimes, using once, few, many, or a class for an expanded clone.

clone_size,d_call,v_call,j_call,cdr3_nt,cdr3_aa
many,TRBD2,TRBV7-2,TRBJ2-1,TGTGCCAGCAGCCCCTTGGCGCGGGGGGTCGTTAATGAGCAGTTCTTC,CASSPLARGVVNEQFF
few,-,TRBV2,TRBJ2-3,TGTGCCAGCAGTGAATTAGGGGGTTCAGATACGCAGTATTTT,CASSELGGSDTQYF
few,-,TRBV11-2,TRBJ2-7,TGTGCCAGCAGCTTAGGGGCGGGCATGAGCTACGAGCAGTACTTC,CASSLGAGMSYEQYF
few,TRBD1,TRBV12-3/TRBV12-4,TRBJ2-7,TGTGCCAGCAGTTTGGGACAGGCCAGCTCCTACGAGCAGTACTTC,CASSLGQASSYEQYF
-,-,TRBV5-1,TRBJ1-1,TGCGCCAGCAGCCGGACCGAGAACACTGAAGCTTTCTTT,CASSRTENTEAFF
many,-,TRBV7-2,TRBJ2-5,TGTGCCAGCAGCTCCACGGGGCGTAGGGAAGAGACCCAGTACTTC,CASSSTGRREETQYF
-,TRBD1,TRBV28,TRBJ1-2,TGTGCCAGCAGTTCCGCGACGGGGACAGGCATAATCTATGGCTACACCTTC,CASSSATGTGIIYGYTF
many,-,TRBV14,TRBJ1-6,TGTGCCAGCAGGGGAGGACCCAATTCACCCCTCCACTTT,CASRGGPNSPLHF
-,TRBD1,TRBV3-1,TRBJ1-1,TGTGCCAGCAGCCAACCCGGACAGGGGGCATCGACTGAAGCTTTCTTT,CASSQPGQGASTEAFF
-,-,TRBV7-6,TRBJ1-4,TGTGCCAGTAGGGAAACAAGGGGCGCGGGTGAAAAACTGTTTTTT,CASRETRGAGEKLFF
many,TRBD2,TRBV5-4,TRBJ2-1,TGTGCCAGCAGCCAGGGACTAGCGGGGACCCCGGGGAATGAGCAGTTCTTC,CASSQGLAGTPGNEQFF
few,-,TRBV5-1,TRBJ2-3,TGCGCCAGCAGCGCCGCCCGGGAGATGGGCACAGATACGCAGTATTTT,CASSAAREMGTDTQYF
few,TRBD2,TRBV5-1,TRBJ2-7,TGCGCCAGCAGCTTATTTTCCTCGCGGGAGAGCGAGCAGTACTTC,CASSLFSSRESEQYF
-,-,TRBV7-2,TRBJ2-1,TGTGCCAGCAGCTGGACTCGGTACAATGAGCAGTTCTTC,CASSWTRYNEQFF
-,-,TRBV28,TRBJ2-5,TGTGCCAGCAGGTCAGGGTCAAGGGCGGAGACCCAGTACTTC,CASRSGSRAETQYF
few,TRBD1,TRBV5-4,TRBJ1-2,TGTGCCAGCAGCTCCCCAACGGACAGGGGACATGGCTACACCTTC,CASSSPTDRGHGYTF
many,TRBD2,TRBV7-6,TRBJ2-1,TGTGCCAGCAGCCCGGCCGGGACTAGCAGAGACAATGAGCAGTTCTTC,CASSPAGTSRDNEQFF
-,-,TRBV27,TRBJ1-6,TGTGCCAGCAGTTTATCAGGGGTTAATTCACCCCTCCACTTT,CASSLSGVNSPLHF
many,TRBD1,TRBV5-4,TRBJ1-2,TGTGCCAGCAGCTTGGATCCCTATCTTCCGGGACAGGGTAGGAATGGCTACACCTTC,CASSLDPYLPGQGRNGYTF
-,TRBD2,TRBV6-6,TRBJ2-5,TGTGCCAGCTTCCGGGAGGCCAAAGAGACCCAGTACTTC,CASFREAKETQYF
-,TRBD2,TRBV28,TRBJ2-1,TGTGCCAGCAGTCCCACTAGCGGGGGGAGGTACAATGAGCAGTTCTTC,CASSPTSGGRYNEQFF
-,TRBD1,TRBV28,TRBJ1-6,TGTGCCAGTAGGCCAGGGGGCACCTCTGGATCACCCCTCCACTTT,CASRPGGTSGSPLHF
many,-,TRBV19,TRBJ2-2,TGTGCCAGTAGTAGACGGGGGCGGTTAGGGGAGCTGTTTTTT,CASSRRGRLGELFF
-,TRBD2,TRBV19,TRBJ2-7,TGTGCCAGTAGTATAGGAGGACTAGCGGCCTACGAGCAGTACTTC,CASSIGGLAAYEQYF
few,-,TRBV3-1,TRBJ2-2,TGTGCCAGCAGCCAGGGACAACCCACCGGGGAGCTGTTTTTT,CASSQGQPTGELFF
few,TRBD1,TRBV15,TRBJ1-6,TGTGCCACGGGACAGAATAATTCACCCCTCCACTTT,CATGQNNSPLHF
-,-,TRBV2,TRBJ2-5,TGTGCCAGCAAATCGAGAACAGGGCTCCAAGAGACCCAGTACTTC,CASKSRTGLQETQYF
many,-,TRBV7-8,TRBJ1-2,TGTGCCAGCAGCCGCAGTTCGGGGCACGGCGGCTACACCTTC,CASSRSSGHGGYTF
few,-,TRBV28,TRBJ1-6,TGTGCCAGCCATCGGGGAAGGGGTTCACCCCTCCACTTT,CASHRGRGSPLHF
-,-,TRBV29-1,TRBJ1-5,TGCAGCGTCCTTATAGAACCGGGACCTAATCAGCCCCAGCATTTT,CSVLIEPGPNQPQHF
-,TRBD2,TRBV6-5,TRBJ2-1,TGTGCCAGCAGTTCAATGGGACTAGCGGGAGTCCCCTACAATGAGCAGTTCTTC,CASSSMGLAGVPYNEQFF